The present T cell receptor (beta chain) was sequenced within a study of T cells after yellow fever vaccination. Study-level background: Any fraction with a low cell number was prepared using SMART-Seq v4 Ultra Low Input. Study results and caveats: Most primary-vaccination clones reappeared after the booster (approximately 95% CD4, about 88% CD8).

Germline V CDR1 and CDR2: LNHDA, SQIVND (reference sequence). Trimming cost V 4 bases and J 4 bases; bases outside gene matches: 9. The CDR3 totals 16 residues. Note on this clonotype: Antigen unknown.

By 5'RACE template switching, TCR cDNA was produced, with a universal primer site and UMIs added in the process. TCRdb used MiXCR to reprocess the 5' RACE reads, holding one entry per CDR3 protein. The data show around 530,000 distinct CDR3 sequences, about 15% seen once. The chain joins TRBV19 to TRBJ2-3; TRBD1 matches 9 bases. The sequence was obtained from a man aged 18 to 29 who received the YFV17D yellow fever vaccine. The specimen was PBMCs, collected more than 4 days after the first yellow fever vaccination. The CDR3 sequence: CASSTVPGQGADTQYF. CDR3 sequence (DNA): TGTGCCAGTAGTACAGTACCGGGACAGGGTGCAGATACGCAGTATTTT.